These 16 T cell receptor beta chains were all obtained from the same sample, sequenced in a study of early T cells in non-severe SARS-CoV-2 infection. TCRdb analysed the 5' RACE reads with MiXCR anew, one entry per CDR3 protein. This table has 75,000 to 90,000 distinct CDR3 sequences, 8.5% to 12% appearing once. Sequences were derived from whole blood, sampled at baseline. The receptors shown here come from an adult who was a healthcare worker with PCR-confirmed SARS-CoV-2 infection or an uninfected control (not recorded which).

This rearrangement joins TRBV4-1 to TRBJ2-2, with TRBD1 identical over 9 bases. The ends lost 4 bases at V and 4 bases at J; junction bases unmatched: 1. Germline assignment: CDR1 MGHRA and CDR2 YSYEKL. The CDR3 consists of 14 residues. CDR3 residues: CASSRDRATGELFF. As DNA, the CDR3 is TGCGCCAGCAGCCGGGACAGGGCCACCGGGGAGCTGTTTTTT.

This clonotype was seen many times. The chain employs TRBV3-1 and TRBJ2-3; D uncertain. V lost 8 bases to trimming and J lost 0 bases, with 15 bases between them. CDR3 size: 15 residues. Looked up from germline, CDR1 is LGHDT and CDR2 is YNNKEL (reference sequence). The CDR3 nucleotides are TGTGCCAGCCAATTAGGCGGACCTAGCACAGATACGCAGTATTTT. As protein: CASQLGGPSTDTQYF.

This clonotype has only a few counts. CDR3 sequence: CASSAVGNSPLHF. CDR3 coding DNA: TGTGCCAGCAGTGCCGTTGGGAATTCACCCCTCCACTTT. The chain employs TRBV2 and TRBJ1-6; D gene unclear. Germline V gene sequence: CDR1 SNHLY, CDR2 FYNNEI. V lost 4 bases, J lost 7 bases, and 8 bases lay in between. This CDR3 region has 13 residues. The entire variable domain, with the rest obtained from reference TRBV2 and TRBJ1-6, is as follows: EPEVTQTPSHQVTQMGQEVILRCVPISNHLYFYWYRQILGQKVEFLVSFYNNEISEKSEIFDDQFSVERPDGSNFTLKIRSTKLEDSAMYFCASSAVGNSPLHFGNGTRLTVT.

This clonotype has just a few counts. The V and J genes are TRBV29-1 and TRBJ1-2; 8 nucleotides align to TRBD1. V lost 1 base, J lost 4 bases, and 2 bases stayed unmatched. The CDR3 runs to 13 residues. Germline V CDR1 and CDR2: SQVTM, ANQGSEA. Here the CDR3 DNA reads TGCAGCGTTGAAGGACAGGGGATCTATGGCTACACCTTC. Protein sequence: CSVEGQGIYGYTF.

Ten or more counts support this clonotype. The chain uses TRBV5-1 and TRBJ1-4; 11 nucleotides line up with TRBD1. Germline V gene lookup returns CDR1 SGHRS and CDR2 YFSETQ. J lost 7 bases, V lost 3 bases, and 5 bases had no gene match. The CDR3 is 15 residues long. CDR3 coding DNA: TGCGCCAGCAGCTCTACCGGGACAGGGGGTGAAAAACTGTTTTTT. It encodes CASSSTGTGGEKLFF. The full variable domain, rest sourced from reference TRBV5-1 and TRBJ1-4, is KAGVTQTPRYLIKTRGQQVTLSCSPISGHRSVSWYQQTPGQGLQFLFEYFSETQRNKGNFPGRFSGRQFSNSRSEMNVSTLELGDSALYLCASSSTGTGGEKLFFGSGTQLSVL.

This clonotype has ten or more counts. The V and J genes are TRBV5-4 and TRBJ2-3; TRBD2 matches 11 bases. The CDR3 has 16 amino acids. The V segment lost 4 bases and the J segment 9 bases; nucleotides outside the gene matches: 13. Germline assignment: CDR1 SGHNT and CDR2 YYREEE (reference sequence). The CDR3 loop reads CASSPTGGLAVQTQYF. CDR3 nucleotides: TGTGCCAGCAGCCCGACAGGGGGACTAGCGGTCCAAACGCAGTATTTT. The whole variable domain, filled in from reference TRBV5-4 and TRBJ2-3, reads ETGVTQSPTHLIKTRGQQVTLRCSSQSGHNTVSWYQQALGQGPQFIFQYYREEENGRGNFPPRFSGLQFPNYSSELNVNALELDDSALYLCASSPTGGLAVQTQYFGPGTRLTVL.

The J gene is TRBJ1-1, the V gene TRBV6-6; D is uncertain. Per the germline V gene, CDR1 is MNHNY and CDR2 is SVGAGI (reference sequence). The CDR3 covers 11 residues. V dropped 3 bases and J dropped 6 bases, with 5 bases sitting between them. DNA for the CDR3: TGTGCCAGCAGTTATGGCGCTGAAGCTTTCTTT. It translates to CASSYGAEAFF.

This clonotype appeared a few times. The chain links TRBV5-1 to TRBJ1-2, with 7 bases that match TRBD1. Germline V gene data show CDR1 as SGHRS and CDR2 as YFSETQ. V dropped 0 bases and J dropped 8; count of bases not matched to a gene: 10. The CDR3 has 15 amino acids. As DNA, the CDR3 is TGCGCCAGCAGCTTGGTCCAGGGGGATTGGAGCGGCTACACCTTC. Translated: CASSLVQGDWSGYTF.

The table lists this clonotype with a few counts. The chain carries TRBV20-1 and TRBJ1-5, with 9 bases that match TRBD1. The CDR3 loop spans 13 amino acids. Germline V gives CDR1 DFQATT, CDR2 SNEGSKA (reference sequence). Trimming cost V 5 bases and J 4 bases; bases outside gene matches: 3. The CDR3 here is CSARGTGNQPQHF. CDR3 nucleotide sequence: TGCAGTGCTCGCGGGACAGGGAATCAGCCCCAGCATTTT.

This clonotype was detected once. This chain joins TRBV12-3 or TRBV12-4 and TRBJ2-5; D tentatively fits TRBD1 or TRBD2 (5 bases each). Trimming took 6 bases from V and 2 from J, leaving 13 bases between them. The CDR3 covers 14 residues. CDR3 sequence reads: CASRPGPGQETQYF. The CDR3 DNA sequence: TGTGCCAGCAGGCCGGGGCCAGGGCAAGAGACCCAGTACTTC.

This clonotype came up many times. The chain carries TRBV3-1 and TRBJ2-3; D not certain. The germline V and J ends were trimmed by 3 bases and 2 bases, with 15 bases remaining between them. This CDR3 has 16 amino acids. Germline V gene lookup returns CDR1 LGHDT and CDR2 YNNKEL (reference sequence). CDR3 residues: CASSQGTPTFTDTQYF. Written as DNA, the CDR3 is TGTGCCAGCAGCCAGGGAACGCCCACCTTCACAGATACGCAGTATTTT.

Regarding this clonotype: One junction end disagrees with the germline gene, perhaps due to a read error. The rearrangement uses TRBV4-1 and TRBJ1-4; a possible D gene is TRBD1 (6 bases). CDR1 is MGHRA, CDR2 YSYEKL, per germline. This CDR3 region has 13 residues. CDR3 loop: CASSQEMNRARSF. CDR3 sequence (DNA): TGCGCCAGCAGCCAAGAAATGAACAGGGCCCGGTCCTTC.

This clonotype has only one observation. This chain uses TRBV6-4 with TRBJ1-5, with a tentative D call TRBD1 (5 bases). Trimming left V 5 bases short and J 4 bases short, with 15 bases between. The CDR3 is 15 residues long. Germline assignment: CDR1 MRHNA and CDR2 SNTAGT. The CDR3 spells CASSPEGEGNQPQHF. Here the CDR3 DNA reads TGTGCCAGCAGTCCCGAAGGGGAGGGGAATCAGCCCCAGCATTTT.

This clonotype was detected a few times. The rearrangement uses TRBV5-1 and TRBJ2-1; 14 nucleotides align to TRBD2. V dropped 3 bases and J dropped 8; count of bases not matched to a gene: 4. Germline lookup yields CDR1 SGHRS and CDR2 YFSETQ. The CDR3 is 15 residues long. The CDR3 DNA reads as TGCGCCAGCAGCTACGGACTAGCGGGAGGATATGAGCAGTTCTTC. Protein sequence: CASSYGLAGGYEQFF.

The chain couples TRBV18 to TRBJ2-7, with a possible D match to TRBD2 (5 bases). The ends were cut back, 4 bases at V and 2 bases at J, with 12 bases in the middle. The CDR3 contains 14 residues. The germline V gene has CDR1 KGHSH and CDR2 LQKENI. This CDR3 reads CASSLGGLPYEQYF. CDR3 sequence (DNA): TGTGCCAGCTCACTGGGCGGGTTACCCTACGAGCAGTACTTC.

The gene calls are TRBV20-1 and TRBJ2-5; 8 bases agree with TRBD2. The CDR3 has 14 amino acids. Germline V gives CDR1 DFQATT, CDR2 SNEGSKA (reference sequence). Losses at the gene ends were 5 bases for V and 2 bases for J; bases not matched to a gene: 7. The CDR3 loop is CSADSGTRQETQYF. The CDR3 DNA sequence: TGCAGTGCTGACTCCGGGACTAGACAAGAGACCCAGTACTTC.